These 21 T cell receptor beta chains came from one sample sequenced in a study of regulatory T cells in long-lasting Graves disease. Building of the TCR beta libraries involved iRepertoire HTBI primers and Arm-PCR of CDR3 regions. MiXCR, applied by TCRdb to the multiplex PCR reads, yields one record per CDR3 protein. Of hundreds of thousands of distinct CDR3 sequences in the sample, roughly a fifth were seen once. As to time point: persistent/refractory GD, antithyroid drugs over 5 years with positive TRAb. PBMC RNA served as the TCR library source. This specimen consisted of peripheral blood mononuclear cells (PBMCs), obtained when the disease was refractory, from a patient treated with antithyroid drugs. Source of these receptors: a female donor with Graves disease.

This clonotype came up a few times. This chain connects TRBV7-2 to TRBJ1-1, with D unclear. Germline CDR1 and CDR2: SGHTA and FQGNSA. This CDR3 is built from 13 residues. Between the trimmed V and J ends, which lost 5 bases and 1 base, there was a span of 8 bases. The CDR3 bases are TGTGCCAGCAGCCGCTACGCGAACACTGAAGCTTTCTTT. Amino acids: CASSRYANTEAFF.

The V call is TRBV12-3 or TRBV12-4, the J call TRBJ2-1; D not resolved. The ends were cut back, 6 bases at V and 3 bases at J, with 6 bases in the middle. The CDR3 sequence is 12 residues long. CDR3 DNA sequence: TGTGCCAGCAGGCTTAACTACAATGAGCAGTTCTTC. Translated: CASRLNYNEQFF.

The J gene is TRBJ2-2, the V gene TRBV24-1, with 7 bases fitting TRBD1. CDR1 KGHDR and CDR2 SFDVKD come from the germline V gene. V was clipped by 0 bases and J by 4 bases; unmatched bases: 10. The CDR3 spans 18 residues. Written as DNA, the CDR3 is TGTGCCACCAGTGATTTGCGTACAGGGGTTCGGGCCACCGGGGAGCTGTTTTTT. This sequence encodes CATSDLRTGVRATGELFF.

This clonotype was seen repeatedly, ten times or more. V and J are TRBV10-2 and TRBJ2-5; 8 positions agree with TRBD2. The J segment lost 1 base and the V segment lost 3 bases, leaving 10 bases of the junction unmatched. The CDR3 length is 17 residues. CDR1 WSHSY and CDR2 SAAADI come from the germline V gene. This CDR3 reads CASSDRTGGPIQETQYF. Written as DNA, the CDR3 is TGCGCCAGCAGTGATAGGACGGGGGGGCCGATCCAAGAGACCCAGTACTTC.

This clonotype was recorded at least ten times. One junction end disagrees with the germline gene, perhaps due to a read error. Written as DNA, the CDR3 is TGTGCCAGCAGCTCCGGGACTGCTAAGGAAAAACTGTTTTTT. Its protein is CASSSGTAKEKLFF. The chain carries TRBV27 and TRBJ1-4; maybe TRBD1 (5 bases). CDR3 length equals 14 residues. Germline CDR1 is MNHEY and CDR2 is SMNVEV (reference sequence).

This clonotype was detected a few times. This rearrangement joins TRBV30 to TRBJ1-5, with 7 positions matching TRBD1. CDR1 is GTSNPN and CDR2 is SVGIG in the germline V gene (reference sequence). The V segment lost 0 bases and the J segment 4 bases; nucleotides outside the gene matches: 6. CDR3 length equals 15 residues. This CDR3 reads CAWSVSAGGNQPQHF. DNA of the CDR3: TGTGCCTGGAGTGTTTCTGCAGGGGGAAATCAGCCCCAGCATTTT.

The gene calls are TRBV3-1 and TRBJ1-1; D unclear. Between the trimmed V and J ends, which lost 3 bases and 4 bases, there was a span of 9 bases. CDR1 LGHDT and CDR2 YNNKEL come from the germline V gene (reference sequence). The CDR3 spans 13 residues. CDR3 residues: CASSQRTGTEAFF. The CDR3 nucleotides are TGTGCCAGCAGCCAGAGAACGGGCACTGAAGCTTTCTTT.

The chain combines TRBV6-1 with TRBJ1-5, with 7 bases that match TRBD1. This CDR3 is 15 amino acids long. The V and J ends lost 6 bases and 7 bases, in that order; junction bases with no gene match: 12. Germline loops: CDR1 MNHNS, CDR2 SASEGT. The DNA of the CDR3 is TGTGCCAGCAGCCAGGAGACAGGGCGGAGGCAGCCCCAGCATTTT. Translation gives CASSQETGRRQPQHF.

This clonotype was seen a handful of times. The chain recombines TRBV7-8 with TRBJ1-2; weak D call: TRBD1 (5 bases). CDR3 length equals 16 residues. CDR1 is SGHVS, CDR2 FQNEAQ, per germline. Trimming left V 0 bases short and J 8 bases short, with 19 bases between. Written as DNA, the CDR3 is TGTGCCAGCAGCTTAGCCCTATCCGGGCAGGGAGACGGCTACACCTTC. Translating gives CASSLALSGQGDGYTF.

This clonotype was counted only a few times. CDR3 in DNA: TGTGCCAGCTCGCCGGACAGGGCCTTTAACGAGCAGTACTTC. It is translated as CASSPDRAFNEQYF. The chain recombines TRBV18 with TRBJ2-7, with 8 bases aligning to TRBD1. The CDR3 consists of 14 residues. Germline V CDR1 and CDR2: KGHSH, LQKENI. V trimming: 6 bases; J trimming: 5 bases; junction bases outside the gene matches: 9.

In this sample, this clonotype turned up a few times. J is TRBJ2-1 and V is TRBV5-1; 8 bases map to TRBD1. V lost 5 bases and J lost 0; bases outside the gene matches: 10. The CDR3 loop spans 17 amino acids. The germline CDR1 and CDR2 sequences are SGHRS and YFSETQ. CDR3 protein: CASSSARTGSSYNEQFF. The CDR3 region has the DNA TGCGCCAGCAGTTCAGCCCGGACAGGGAGCTCCTACAATGAGCAGTTCTTC.

This clonotype has at least ten counts. This rearrangement joins TRBV2 to TRBJ2-5; weak D call: TRBD1 (6 bases). V lost 6 bases to trimming and J lost 5 bases, with 19 bases between them. The CDR3 covers 15 residues. Germline assignment: CDR1 SNHLY and CDR2 FYNNEI. CDR3 sequence: CASREQGLGYETQYF. CDR3 coding DNA: TGTGCCAGCAGGGAACAGGGCCTGGGGTACGAGACCCAGTACTTC.

The rearrangement links TRBV2 to TRBJ1-1, with D perhaps TRBD1 (5 bases). The CDR3 is 15 residues long. V gave up 7 bases and J gave up 1 base, with 16 bases separating them. In germline, CDR1 is SNHLY, CDR2 FYNNEI. CDR3 coding DNA: TGTGCCAGCACTTCCCAAGCGACAGCGAACACTGAAGCTTTCTTT. Amino acid sequence: CASTSQATANTEAFF.

This clonotype was detected many times. The rearrangement joins TRBV30 to TRBJ1-2; D gene uncertain. CDR3 length equals 11 residues. V was trimmed by 3 bases and J by 7 bases, leaving 9 bases between them. Looked up from germline, CDR1 is GTSNPN and CDR2 is SVGIG (reference sequence). The CDR3 DNA follows: TGTGCCTGGAGCGGTGCCGGTGGCTACACCTTC. Encoded protein: CAWSGAGGYTF.

Many counts were recorded for this clonotype. The CDR3 here is CASSFSDRAYGYTF. CDR3 DNA: TGTGCCAGCAGCTTCTCGGACAGGGCCTATGGCTACACCTTC. The J gene is TRBJ1-2, the V gene TRBV7-2; 8 bases agree with TRBD1. Losses at the gene ends were 3 bases for V and 4 bases for J; bases not matched to a gene: 4. Germline V gene sequence: CDR1 SGHTA, CDR2 FQGNSA. The CDR3 length is 14 residues. Full variable domain (remainder filled in from reference TRBV7-2 and TRBJ1-2): GAGVSQSPSNKVTEKGKDVELRCDPISGHTALYWYRQSLGQGLEFLIYFQGNSAPDKSGLPSDRFSAERTGGSVSTLTIQRTQQEDSAVYLCASSFSDRAYGYTFGSGTRLTVV.

The CDR3 DNA sequence: TGCAGCGTGCAACAGGGCTCGAACACTGAAGCTTTCTTT. Its protein is CSVQQGSNTEAFF. V usage is TRBV29-1 and J usage is TRBJ1-1; tentative D call: TRBD1 (6 bases). Trimming removed 6 bases from V and 1 base from J, with 12 bases in between. Germline CDR1 is SQVTM and CDR2 is ANQGSEA. The CDR3 sequence is 13 residues long.

As regards this clonotype: Here the CDR3 omits its conserved ending phenylalanine or tryptophan, so a read error is the likely source. The chain carries TRBV15 and TRBJ2-5, with D uncertain. CDR3 length: 13 residues. The germline gives CDR1 LNHNV, CDR2 YYDKDF (reference sequence). The germline V and J ends were trimmed by 6 bases and 5 bases, with 13 bases remaining between them. The CDR3 spells CATSDPPAETQYL. The CDR3 nucleotides read TGTGCCACCAGTGACCCCCCTGCCGAGACCCAGTACCTC.

This clonotype was seen repeatedly, ten times or more. With a far larger clone one base away, a read error is the likely cause. This chain links TRBV27 with TRBJ2-6; no definite D call. CDR3 length equals 13 residues. Germline V gene sequence: CDR1 MNHEY, CDR2 SMNVEV (reference sequence). V shed 2 bases and J shed 3 bases, with 2 bases lying between them. The CDR3: CASSLLGANVLTF. The CDR3 DNA reads TGTGCCAGCAGTTTACTTGGGGCCAACGTCCTGACTTTC.

Concerning this clonotype itself: A much larger clone lies a single base off, so this may be a read error. This sequence joins TRBV7-8 and TRBJ2-5; 8 nucleotides align to TRBD2. Germline CDR1 SGHVS, CDR2 FQNEAQ. The CDR3 is 21 amino acids. This chain's CDR3 is CASSLTTIRMKREQVQEAQYF. For the CDR3, the DNA is TGTGCCAGCAGCTTAACGACGATCAGGATGAAGCGGGAGCAGGTACAAGAGGCCCAGTACTTC. Filled out from reference TRBV7-8 and TRBJ2-5, the complete variable domain reads GAGVSQSPRYKVAKRGQDVALRCDPISGHVSLFWYQQALGQGPEFLTYFQNEAQLDKSGLPSDRFFAERPEGSVSTLKIQRTQQEDSAVYLCASSLTTIRMKREQVQEAQYFGPGTRLLVL.

This clonotype was observed at least ten times. This rearrangement joins TRBV12-3 or TRBV12-4 to TRBJ2-7; D is unclear. This CDR3 comprises 15 residues. The V and J ends lost 2 bases and 5 bases respectively, with 16 bases between them. CDR3 coding DNA: TGTGCCAGCAGTTTAAATAGGGTCCTTTGGAACGAGCAGTACTTC. Its protein product is CASSLNRVLWNEQYF.

This clonotype was seen ten or more times. V is TRBV12-3 or TRBV12-4 and J is TRBJ1-5; no reliable D call. V was shortened by 7 bases and J by 9 bases, with 13 bases between the two germline ends. CDR3 length: 12 residues. CDR3 sequence: CASTSGLAPQHF. The CDR3 bases are TGTGCCAGCACCTCGGGCCTCGCGCCCCAGCATTTT.